This TCR beta chain was identified during a study of T-cell reconstitution after alpha-beta-depleted transplantation in children. Per the germline V gene, CDR1 is WSHSY and CDR2 is SAAADI. CDR3 length: 13 residues. V was pared by 4 bases and J by 7 bases, with 4 bases of the junction left unmatched. Library preparation (for TCRbeta) was performed with unique molecular identifiers. TCRdb passed the PCR reads through MiXCR, listing each CDR3 protein once. Among roughly 110,000 distinct CDR3 sequences listed, about 9.4% were seen once. This clonotype was observed at least ten times. As yet, its antigen is unknown. General observations from the study: The authors attributed T-cell counts and diversity one year after transplant mostly to newly produced T cells. Reports say that about two months after transplant, the alpha-beta T cells came out of several hundred graft clones that had expanded. The high TCRbeta diversity at day 60 in some patients came from surviving recipient T cells and thymic progenitors.

The sample consisted of PBMCs, taken before TCRalphabeta/CD19-depleted stem cell transplant. The chain links TRBV10-2 to TRBJ2-1, with 7 bases lining up with TRBD2. This receptor was obtained from a boy between 2 and 10 years old with acute lymphoblastic leukemia, due to receive a stem cell transplant. The CDR3 reads CASSGTSVNEQFF. Written as DNA, the CDR3 is TGCGCCAGCAGTGGGACTAGTGTTAATGAGCAGTTCTTC.